A single sample gave rise to the 32 T cell receptor beta chains below, sequenced in a study of regulatory T cells in long-lasting Graves disease. To make TCR beta libraries, researchers used iRepertoire HTBI primers and Arm-PCR of CDR3 regions. TCRdb independently ran MiXCR on the multiplex PCR reads; one entry per CDR3 protein. There are about 440,000 distinct CDR3 sequences in the sample; under 15% occur only once, and around 15% lies in the top ten. The time point denotes: newly diagnosed GD, antithyroid drugs for less than 3 months. With RNA extracted from PBMCs as input, the TCR library was made. This sample also belongs to another study, concerning T cells in Graves' hyperthyroidism and ophthalmopathy.

This sample comprised peripheral blood mononuclear cells (PBMCs), obtained at new diagnosis, from a patient treated with antithyroid drugs. These receptors were obtained from a woman aged 30 to 39 with Graves disease.

This clonotype appeared a few times. The chain couples TRBV28 to TRBJ2-6, with a weak D call TRBD1 (6 bases). Germline-derived CDR1 and CDR2 are MDHEN and SYDVKM. This CDR3 spans 17 amino acids. The germline V and J ends were trimmed by 5 bases and 2 bases, with 16 bases remaining between them. Written as DNA, the CDR3 is TGTGCCAGCAGTCTTCAACAGGGTAGGACTGGGGCCAACGTCCTGACTTTC. Protein: CASSLQQGRTGANVLTF.

This clonotype was detected many times. One end of the junction is discordant with germline, which a read error may explain. The chain recombines TRBV18 with TRBJ2-2, with D unresolved. This CDR3 is built from 19 residues. Germline V gene lookup returns CDR1 KGHSH and CDR2 LQKENI. The CDR3 nucleotides are TGTGCCAGCTCACCACGGCCTTATAGAGTCTTGTCGAAAACCGGGGAGCTGTTTTTT. As protein: CASSPRPYRVLSKTGELFF.

This clonotype was counted only a few times. The chain carries TRBV29-1 and TRBJ2-3, with D maybe TRBD2 (5 bases). The CDR3 covers 14 residues. The germline V gene has CDR1 SQVTM and CDR2 ANQGSEA. The V gene lost 5 bases and the J gene lost 2 bases, with 14 bases spanning the gap. The CDR3 DNA sequence: TGCAGCGTTATAGGATCAGCGGACACAGATACGCAGTATTTT. Translated: CSVIGSADTDTQYF.

Points on this clonotype: This CDR3 is missing its conserved last phenylalanine or tryptophan, likely due to a read error. V gene TRBV28 combines with J gene TRBJ2-7; possibly TRBD1 for D (5 bases). From germline, CDR1 is MDHEN and CDR2 SYDVKM. Trimming stripped 6 bases from V and 6 bases from J, with 21 bases between. The CDR3 runs to 15 residues. CDR3 in amino acids: CASRQEQVLSGEQYL. The CDR3 DNA reads TGTGCCAGCAGGCAAGAACAGGTCCTTTCCGGCGAGCAGTACCTC.

This clonotype has just a few counts. The V gene is TRBV3-1, the J gene TRBJ2-2; D possibly corresponds to TRBD2 (6 bases). V dropped 3 bases and J dropped 7 bases, with 15 bases sitting between them. CDR1 LGHDT and CDR2 YNNKEL come from the germline V gene (reference sequence). CDR3 length: 15 residues. The CDR3 nucleotides are TGTGCCAGCAGCCAGGTAGCGGCAGCGTTCGGGGAGCTGTTTTTT. Amino acids: CASSQVAAAFGELFF.

J is TRBJ2-1 and V is TRBV7-9; TRBD2 agrees at 10 bases. Trimming took 5 bases from V and 7 from J; bases not matched to a gene: 8. The CDR3 has 15 residues. Per germline, CDR1 SEHNR and CDR2 FQNEAQ (reference sequence). This chain's CDR3 is CASSLGLAEWNEQFF. CDR3 nucleotides: TGTGCCAGCAGCCTCGGACTAGCGGAGTGGAATGAGCAGTTCTTC.

This clonotype was recorded at least ten times. The chain recombines TRBV30 with TRBJ2-3; D might be TRBD1 (6 bases). The CDR3 runs 12 residues. V was clipped by 8 bases and J by 3 bases, with 12 bases between them. The germline V gene has CDR1 GTSNPN and CDR2 SVGIG (reference sequence). The CDR3 reads CAVQGDTDTQYF. The CDR3 DNA is TGTGCCGTACAGGGTGATACAGATACGCAGTATTTT.

V and J are TRBV14 and TRBJ2-7; 9 bases fit TRBD2. This CDR3 comprises 16 residues. V lost 2 bases, J lost 3 bases, and 8 bases stayed unmatched. CDR1 is SGHDN, CDR2 FVKESK, per germline. As DNA, the CDR3 is TGTGCCAGCAGCCAAACTAGCGGGCCAGGGCGCTACGAGCAGTACTTC. This translates into CASSQTSGPGRYEQYF.

This clonotype came up many times. The chain links TRBV11-1 to TRBJ2-1; D tentatively fits TRBD1 or TRBD2 (5 bases each). Germline loops: CDR1 SGHAT, CDR2 FQDESV (reference sequence). There are 17 residues in the CDR3. Trimming pared 5 bases from V and 3 bases from J, leaving 20 bases between. The CDR3 region has the DNA TGTGCCAGCAGCATCTATACGGGACGGCTGAACTACAATGAGCAGTTCTTC. Residues: CASSIYTGRLNYNEQFF.

This clonotype was seen ten or more times. This chain links TRBV29-1 with TRBJ2-7, with 9 nucleotides matching TRBD1. The germline gives CDR1 SQVTM, CDR2 ANQGSEA. CDR3 length: 13 residues. CDR3 DNA: TGCAGTGCAATAACAGGGGGCAGCTACGAGCAGTACTTC. This encodes CSAITGGSYEQYF.

This chain uses TRBV18 with TRBJ2-3, with 15 bases fitting TRBD2. The J segment lost 3 bases and the V segment lost 6 bases, leaving 16 bases of the junction unmatched. Germline V gene data show CDR1 as KGHSH and CDR2 as LQKENI. The CDR3 is made up of 20 amino acids. In nucleotides, the CDR3 is TGTGCCAGCTCGTCCCGGCAAGGACTAGCGGGAGGGCCGATGACAGATACGCAGTATTTT. It yields the protein CASSSRQGLAGGPMTDTQYF. Combining the CDR3 with reference TRBV18 and TRBJ2-3 gives the whole variable domain NAGVMQNPRHLVRRRGQEARLRCSPMKGHSHVYWYRQLPEEGLKFMVYLQKENIIDESGMPKERFSAEFPKEGPSILRIQQVVRGDSAAYFCASSSRQGLAGGPMTDTQYFGPGTRLTVL.

The V gene is TRBV4-1, the J gene TRBJ2-3, with 10 bases lining up with TRBD2. Trimming cost V 2 bases and J 4 bases; bases outside gene matches: 12. CDR1 and CDR2 from the germline V gene are MGHRA and YSYEKL. This CDR3 has 18 amino acids. The CDR3 loop is CASSQPQLAGSVADTQYF. The CDR3 DNA sequence: TGCGCCAGCAGCCAACCCCAACTAGCGGGGTCGGTAGCAGATACGCAGTATTTT.

This clonotype has ten or more counts. The chain couples TRBV2 to TRBJ2-2, with D possibly matching TRBD2 (7 bases). The germline V gene has CDR1 SNHLY and CDR2 FYNNEI. Trimming left V 3 bases short and J 4 bases short, with 15 bases between. CDR3 length: 16 residues. Here the CDR3 DNA reads TGTGCCAGCAGTGACACGGGGGGCGGTATCACCGGGGAGCTGTTTTTT. It yields the protein CASSDTGGGITGELFF.

This clonotype was recorded many times. This chain links TRBV10-2 with TRBJ2-3, with 10 bases lining up with TRBD1. V lost 9 bases, J lost 4 bases, and 1 base stayed unmatched. In germline, CDR1 is WSHSY, CDR2 SAAADI. CDR3 length equals 12 residues. In DNA form, the CDR3 reads TGCGCCAGTGGGACAGGGGCAGATACGCAGTATTTT. It translates to CASGTGADTQYF.

This rearrangement joins TRBV28 to TRBJ1-4; 7 bases map to TRBD1. The CDR3 covers 16 residues. Germline loops: CDR1 MDHEN, CDR2 SYDVKM. With 4 bases clipped from V and 0 bases from J, the junction kept 5 bases outside the gene matches. DNA of the CDR3: TGTGCCAGCAGTTATCAAGGACAGGCAACTAATGAAAAACTGTTTTTT. It yields the protein CASSYQGQATNEKLFF.

The chain joins TRBV20-1 to TRBJ2-2; D is unclear. The CDR3 has 13 residues. Germline V gene data show CDR1 as DFQATT and CDR2 as SNEGSKA (reference sequence). Between the trimmed V and J ends, which lost 5 bases and 5 bases, there was a span of 12 bases. CDR3 DNA: TGCAGTGCTCCTCCCAGCAGGACCGGGGAGCTGTTTTTT. Translated, it gives CSAPPSRTGELFF.

This clonotype was observed at least ten times. The V and J genes are TRBV29-1 and TRBJ1-1; tentative D call: TRBD1 (5 bases). Trimming pared 4 bases from V and 8 bases from J, leaving 14 bases between. The CDR3 is 12 residues long. The germline V gene has CDR1 SQVTM and CDR2 ANQGSEA. CDR3: CSVAFLGTEAFF. CDR3 nucleotide sequence: TGCAGCGTTGCTTTTTTGGGGACCGAAGCTTTCTTT.

This clonotype was found many times. V is TRBV6-1 and J is TRBJ2-1; 15 bases agree with TRBD2. This CDR3 has 17 amino acids. Per the germline V gene, CDR1 is MNHNS and CDR2 is SASEGT. The V segment lost 8 bases and the J segment 10 bases; nucleotides outside the gene matches: 15. CDR3 bases: TGTGCCAGCGAGTACTTCCTTGGACTAGCGGGAGGGAACGAGCAGTTCTTC. It yields the protein CASEYFLGLAGGNEQFF.

V is TRBV24-1 and J is TRBJ2-2, with D possibly matching TRBD1 (6 bases). Germline values: CDR1 KGHDR, CDR2 SFDVKD. This CDR3 comprises 16 residues. Trimming removed 2 bases from V and 6 bases from J, with 15 bases in between. The CDR3 bases are TGTGCCACCAGTGATTCACAGGGTTTGAGGCCCGGGGAGCTGTTTTTT. Translated, it gives CATSDSQGLRPGELFF.

A few counts support this clonotype. The V and J genes are TRBV20-1 and TRBJ2-1; 8 bases map to TRBD2. CDR1 is DFQATT, CDR2 SNEGSKA, per germline (reference sequence). CDR3 length: 17 amino acids. Trimming removed 0 bases from V and 1 base from J; junction bases left unmatched: 8. The CDR3 region has the DNA TGCAGTGCTAGAGATTGGGAGCGGGAGTTTTCCTACAATGAGCAGTTCTTC. Translating it yields CSARDWEREFSYNEQFF.

This clonotype was found a few times. This rearrangement joins TRBV11-2 to TRBJ2-1, with 11 bases aligning to TRBD2. Germline CDR1 is SGHAT and CDR2 is FQNNGV. After removal of 5 bases from V and 4 bases from J, the junction contained 4 bases not matched to a gene. This CDR3 contains 15 residues. The CDR3 reads CASSPPSGRYNEQFF. CDR3 DNA: TGTGCCAGCAGCCCTCCTAGCGGGAGGTACAATGAGCAGTTCTTC.

This clonotype was picked up many times. The genes are TRBV9 and TRBJ2-7; D is perhaps TRBD1 or TRBD2 (5 bases each). CDR1 is SGDLS and CDR2 is YYNGEE in the germline V gene. V was cut by 2 bases and J by 4 bases, with 13 bases left in between. The CDR3 spans 14 residues. As DNA, the CDR3 is TGTGCCAGCAGCGTCGGGACGCAGACATACGAGCAGTACTTC. Translated, it gives CASSVGTQTYEQYF.

Regarding this clonotype: This could be a read error, since a much larger clone is one nucleotide away. This chain uses TRBV5-1 with TRBJ1-2; no firm D call. The V end was cut by 2 bases, the J end by 7 bases, with 15 bases between. The CDR3 is made up of 14 amino acids. The V gene's germline CDR1 is SGHRS and CDR2 YFSETQ. CDR3 sequence: CASSLSGKEGGYTF. DNA for the CDR3: TGCGCCAGCAGCTTAAGCGGCAAGGAAGGTGGCTACACCTTC.

This clonotype was seen ten or more times. V usage is TRBV5-1 and J usage is TRBJ1-5; no clear D. This CDR3 comprises 16 residues. CDR1 is SGHRS, CDR2 YFSETQ, per germline. Trimming shortened V by 0 bases and J by 0 bases, and 10 bases separated the two germline ends. CDR3 nucleotide sequence: TGCGCCAGCAGCTTGGGGGTGGGCGGTAGCAATCAGCCCCAGCATTTT. This gives the protein CASSLGVGGSNQPQHF.

This clonotype was counted only a few times. The V call is TRBV20-1, the J call TRBJ1-5; D is possibly TRBD1 (5 bases). CDR1 and CDR2 (germline): DFQATT, SNEGSKA (reference sequence). The CDR3 runs to 14 residues. V lost 4 bases and J 7 bases, leaving 17 bases between the germline ends. For the CDR3, the DNA is TGCAGTGCTATGTTGGGGGGACCGGCACAGCCCCAGCATTTT. Amino acid sequence: CSAMLGGPAQPQHF.

This clonotype appeared many times. The chain uses TRBV2 and TRBJ1-1, with unresolved D. Germline V gives CDR1 SNHLY, CDR2 FYNNEI. The CDR3 covers 12 residues. V gave up 8 bases and J gave up 0 bases, with 7 bases separating them. The CDR3 region is CASGVLNTEAFF. For the CDR3, the DNA is TGTGCCAGCGGGGTCCTGAACACTGAAGCTTTCTTT.

This chain links TRBV20-1 with TRBJ2-1; 7 bases are shared with TRBD2. The trim removed 0 bases at V and 4 bases at J, leaving 12 bases unmatched. The CDR3 is made up of 17 amino acids. Per the germline V gene, CDR1 is DFQATT and CDR2 is SNEGSKA (reference sequence). CDR3 bases: TGCAGTGCTAGAGATTCTATGGATCTAGCGGATTACAATGAGCAGTTCTTC. It is translated as CSARDSMDLADYNEQFF.

There are a few counts of this clonotype. The V and J genes are TRBV3-1 and TRBJ1-3; D remains ambiguous. With 8 bases removed from V and 3 bases from J, the gap between germline ends came to 11 bases. Germline loops: CDR1 LGHDT, CDR2 YNNKEL (reference sequence). CDR3 length: 13 amino acids. The CDR3 DNA is TGTGCCAGCGGGAAGGGTGGTGGAAACACCATATATTTT. Its protein product is CASGKGGGNTIYF.

This clonotype has a count of ten or more. This chain joins TRBV6-2 or TRBV6-3 and TRBJ1-4, with D unresolved. The germline V gene has CDR1 MNHEY and CDR2 SVGEGT. CDR3 size: 13 residues. V was shortened by 5 bases and J by 7 bases, with 11 bases between the two germline ends. This CDR3 is CASSDSQIEKLFF. In nucleotides, the CDR3 is TGTGCCAGCAGTGATTCGCAGATTGAAAAACTGTTTTTT.

This clonotype was recorded at least ten times. The rearrangement uses TRBV2 and TRBJ2-3, with 9 bases aligning to TRBD2. Germline values: CDR1 SNHLY, CDR2 FYNNEI. The CDR3 length is 18 residues. With V trimmed by 7 bases and J by 1 base, 15 bases remained unmatched. In DNA, the CDR3 is TGTGCCAGCATCCAAGCCCCTAGCGTAGCGGGAGGCACAGATACGCAGTATTTT. Its translation is CASIQAPSVAGGTDTQYF.

In its sample, this clonotype was seen a few times. V is TRBV7-9 and J is TRBJ2-1; no definite D call. Germline-derived CDR1 and CDR2 are SEHNR and FQNEAQ (reference sequence). CDR3 length equals 13 residues. Between the trimmed V and J ends, which lost 3 bases and 6 bases, there was a span of 9 bases. CDR3 DNA: TGTGCCAGCAGCTTTTGGCCCCTCAATGAGCAGTTCTTC. Protein product: CASSFWPLNEQFF.

This clonotype was observed at least ten times. The CDR3, as DNA: TGTGCCAGCAGCCAAGAGGAGGTAGCGGGAGGACGGCCCGGCAAAAACATTCAGTACTTC. This encodes CASSQEEVAGGRPGKNIQYF. This chain joins TRBV3-1 and TRBJ2-4, with TRBD2 matching 10 bases. The V segment lost 0 bases and the J segment 3 bases; nucleotides outside the gene matches: 14. The CDR3 is 20 residues long. Germline V CDR1 and CDR2: LGHDT, YNNKEL (reference sequence).